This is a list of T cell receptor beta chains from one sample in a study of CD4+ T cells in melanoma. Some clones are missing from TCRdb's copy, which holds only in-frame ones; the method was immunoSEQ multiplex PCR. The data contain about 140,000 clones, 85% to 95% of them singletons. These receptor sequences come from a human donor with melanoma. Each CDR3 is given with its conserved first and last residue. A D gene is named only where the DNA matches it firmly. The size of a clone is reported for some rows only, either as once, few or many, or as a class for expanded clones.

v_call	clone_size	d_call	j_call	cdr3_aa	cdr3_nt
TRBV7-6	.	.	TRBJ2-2	CASSLGRGRTGELFF	TGTGCCAGCAGCCTAGGACGAGGGAGGACCGGGGAGCTGTTTTTT
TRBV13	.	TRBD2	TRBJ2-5	CASSSRGSGADQETQYF	TGTGCCAGCAGCTCCCGGGGTAGCGGGGCGGACCAAGAGACCCAGTACTTC
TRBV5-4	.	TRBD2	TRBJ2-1	CASSYGTSGGNEQFF	TGTGCCAGCAGCTACGGGACTAGCGGGGGGAATGAGCAGTTCTTC
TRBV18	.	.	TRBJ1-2	CASSPGAGALLYGYTF	TGTGCCAGCTCACCAGGGGCAGGGGCCTTATTGTATGGCTACACCTTC
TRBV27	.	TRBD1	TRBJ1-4	CASSLSPRGGPLKGKLFF	TGTGCCAGCAGTTTATCTCCCAGGGGGGGGCCTCTGAAGGGAAAACTGTTTTTT
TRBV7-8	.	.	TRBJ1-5	CASSYNRDGYQPQHF	TGTGCCAGCAGCTACAACCGGGACGGATATCAGCCCCAGCATTTT
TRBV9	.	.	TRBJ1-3	CASSVGSGQGSGNTIYF	TGTGCCAGCAGCGTAGGCTCAGGGCAGGGATCTGGAAACACCATATATTTT
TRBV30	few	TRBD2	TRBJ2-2	CAWRGYAGTNRGELFF	TGTGCCTGGAGGGGCTACGCCGGGACTAATCGCGGGGAGCTGTTTTTT
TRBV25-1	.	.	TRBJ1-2	CASSEWRGYGYTF	TGTGCCAGCAGTGAATGGCGGGGCTATGGCTACACCTTC
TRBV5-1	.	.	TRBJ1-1	CASSAGGTNTEAFF	TGCGCCAGCTCAGCGGGGGGGACGAACACTGAAGCTTTCTTT
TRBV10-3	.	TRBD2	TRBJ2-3	CAITSAPGGRADTQYF	TGTGCCATCACCTCAGCCCCGGGGGGGAGGGCAGATACGCAGTATTTT
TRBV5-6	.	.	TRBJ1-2	CASSLYHGYTF	TGTGCCAGCAGCTTGTACCATGGCTACACCTTC
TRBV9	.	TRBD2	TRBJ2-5	CASSVGPAGGDQYF	TGTGCCAGCAGCGTAGGCCCAGCGGGGGGAGACCAGTACTTC
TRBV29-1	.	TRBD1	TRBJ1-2	CSVDQDRGDFYGYTF	TGCAGCGTAGACCAGGACAGGGGTGATTTCTATGGCTACACCTTC
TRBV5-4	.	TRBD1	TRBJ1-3	CASSPGQGRNTIYF	TGTGCCAGCAGCCCAGGACAGGGACGAAACACCATATATTTT
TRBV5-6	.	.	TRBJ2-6	CASSAVGRSSGANVLTF	TGTGCCAGCAGCGCGGTGGGGCGTAGCTCTGGGGCCAACGTCCTGACTTTC
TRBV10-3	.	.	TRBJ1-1	CAISESGGMTEAFF	TGTGCCATCAGTGAGTCGGGGGGTATGACTGAAGCTTTCTTT
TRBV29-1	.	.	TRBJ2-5	CSGISSRQQETQYF	TGCAGCGGAATATCTAGCAGGCAGCAAGAGACCCAGTACTTC
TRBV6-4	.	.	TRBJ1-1	CASSEQPSTEAFF	TGTGCCAGCAGTGAACAGCCGAGCACTGAAGCTTTCTTT
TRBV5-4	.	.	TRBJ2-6	CASSLSPGFGANVLTF	TGTGCCAGCAGCTTGAGCCCAGGGTTCGGGGCCAACGTCCTGACTTTC
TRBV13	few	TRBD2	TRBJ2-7	CASSLHSGGRSYEQYF	TGTGCCAGCAGCTTACATAGCGGGGGTCGCTCCTACGAGCAGTACTTC
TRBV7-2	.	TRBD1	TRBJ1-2	CASSPRGQGDYGYTF	TGTGCCAGCAGCCCTCGAGGACAGGGAGACTATGGCTACACCTTC
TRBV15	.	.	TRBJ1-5	CATGENSNQPQHF	TGTGCCACTGGGGAAAATAGCAATCAGCCCCAGCATTTT
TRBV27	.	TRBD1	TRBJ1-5	CASRAPGTGNQPQHF	TGTGCCAGCAGAGCTCCCGGGACAGGGAACCAGCCCCAGCATTTT
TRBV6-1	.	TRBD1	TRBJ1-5	CASRTGEEWQPQHF	TGTGCCAGCAGGACAGGGGAGGAATGGCAGCCCCAGCATTTT
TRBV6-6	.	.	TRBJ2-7	CASSYSMGNEQYF	TGTGCCAGCAGTTACTCGATGGGGAACGAGCAGTACTTC
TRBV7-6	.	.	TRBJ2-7	CASSLSSSSYEQYF	TGTGCCAGCAGCTTAAGCTCGAGCTCCTACGAGCAGTACTTC